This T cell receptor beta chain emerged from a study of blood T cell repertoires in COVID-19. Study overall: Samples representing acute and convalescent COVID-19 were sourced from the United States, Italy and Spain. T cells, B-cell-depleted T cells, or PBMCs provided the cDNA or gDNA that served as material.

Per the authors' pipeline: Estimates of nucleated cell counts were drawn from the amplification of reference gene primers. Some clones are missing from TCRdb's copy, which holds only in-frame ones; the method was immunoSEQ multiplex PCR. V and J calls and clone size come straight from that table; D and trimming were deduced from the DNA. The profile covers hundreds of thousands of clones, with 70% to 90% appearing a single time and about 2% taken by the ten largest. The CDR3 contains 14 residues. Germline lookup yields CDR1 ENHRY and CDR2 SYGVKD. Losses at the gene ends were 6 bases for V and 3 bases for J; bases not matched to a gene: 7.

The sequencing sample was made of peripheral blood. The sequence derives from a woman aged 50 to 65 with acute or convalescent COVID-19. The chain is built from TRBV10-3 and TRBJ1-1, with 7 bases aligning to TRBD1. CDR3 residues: CAISLTGMDTEAFF. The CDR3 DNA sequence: TGTGCCATCAGCTTGACAGGGATGGACACTGAAGCTTTCTTT.